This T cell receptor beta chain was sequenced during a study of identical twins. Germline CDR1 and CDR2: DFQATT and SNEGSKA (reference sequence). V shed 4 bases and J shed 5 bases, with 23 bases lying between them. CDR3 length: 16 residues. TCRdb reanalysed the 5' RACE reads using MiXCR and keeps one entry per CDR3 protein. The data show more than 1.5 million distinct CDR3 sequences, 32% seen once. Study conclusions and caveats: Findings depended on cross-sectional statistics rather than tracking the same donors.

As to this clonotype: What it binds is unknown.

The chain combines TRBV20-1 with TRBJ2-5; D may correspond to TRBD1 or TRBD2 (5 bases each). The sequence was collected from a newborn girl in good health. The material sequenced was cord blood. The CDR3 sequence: CSANHGNVGALETQYF. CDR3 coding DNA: TGCAGTGCTAACCACGGAAACGTCGGGGCTTTGGAGACCCAGTACTTC.